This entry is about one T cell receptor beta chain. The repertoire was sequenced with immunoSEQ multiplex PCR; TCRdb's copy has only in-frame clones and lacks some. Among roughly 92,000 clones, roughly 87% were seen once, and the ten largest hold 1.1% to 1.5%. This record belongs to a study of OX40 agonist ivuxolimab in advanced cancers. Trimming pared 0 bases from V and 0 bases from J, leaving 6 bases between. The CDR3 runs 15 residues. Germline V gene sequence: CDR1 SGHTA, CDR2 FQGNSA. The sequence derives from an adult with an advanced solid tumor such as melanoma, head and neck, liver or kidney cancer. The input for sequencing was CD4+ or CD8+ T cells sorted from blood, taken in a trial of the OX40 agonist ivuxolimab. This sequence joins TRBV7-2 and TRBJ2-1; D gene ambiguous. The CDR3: CASSLAGNSYNEQFF. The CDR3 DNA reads TGTGCCAGCAGCTTAGCGGGAAACTCCTACAATGAGCAGTTCTTC.